One sample yielded the 13 T cell receptor beta chains listed below, sequenced in a study of blood T cells in healthy people across ages. A second PCR, run for roughly 7 to 11 cycles, used a sample-barcoded 5' primer plus a J-beta primer mix. In TCRdb, the 5' RACE reads were re-called with MiXCR into one record per CDR3 protein. The repertoire has over a million distinct CDR3 sequences, approximately 59% of them found once; the top ten carry 6.7%. The sequenced sample was blood. These TCRs come from a man aged 18 to 29 in good health.

In its sample, this clonotype was seen a few times. The J gene is TRBJ1-4, the V gene TRBV12-3 or TRBV12-4; no clear D gene. The CDR3 extends over 12 amino acids. Trimming shortened V by 4 bases and J by 8 bases, and 8 bases separated the two germline ends. The CDR3 DNA is TGTGCCAGCAGTTCCGGGTGGGAAAAACTGTTTTTT. It codes for CASSSGWEKLFF.

This chain joins TRBV27 and TRBJ2-1; the D is unclear. The germline gives CDR1 MNHEY, CDR2 SMNVEV (reference sequence). V lost 6 bases and J lost 1, with 10 bases in between. The CDR3 loop spans 14 amino acids. In DNA, the CDR3 is TGTGCCAGCAGCCAAGACTTGTCCTACAATGAGCAGTTCTTC. Amino acid sequence: CASSQDLSYNEQFF.

This chain links TRBV20-1 with TRBJ1-2; 7 nucleotides align to TRBD1. The CDR3 runs 14 residues. The germline V gene encodes CDR1 DFQATT and CDR2 SNEGSKA (reference sequence). V shed 6 bases and J 6 bases; nucleotides not matched to a gene: 13. The CDR3 sequence: CSALPTGEGHGYTF. Here the CDR3 DNA reads TGCAGTGCCCTCCCAACAGGGGAGGGACATGGCTACACCTTC.

The gene calls are TRBV20-1 and TRBJ2-2; the match to TRBD2 covers 14 bases. This CDR3 has 16 residues. The V segment lost 5 bases and the J segment 4 bases; nucleotides outside the gene matches: 6. The germline V gene has CDR1 DFQATT and CDR2 SNEGSKA (reference sequence). CDR3 residues: CSARGTSGGVTGELFF. In nucleotides, the CDR3 is TGCAGTGCTCGAGGGACTAGCGGGGGTGTCACCGGGGAGCTGTTTTTT.

V is TRBV20-1 and J is TRBJ2-7; tentative D call: TRBD1 (6 bases). V shed 6 bases and J shed 7 bases, with 16 bases lying between them. In germline, CDR1 is DFQATT, CDR2 SNEGSKA (reference sequence). This CDR3 has 12 amino acids. As DNA, the CDR3 is TGCAGTGCCACGACACAGGGTGAGGAGCAGTACTTC. This encodes CSATTQGEEQYF.

A note on this clonotype: Its ends do not fully match the called genes, so a read error is possible. This sequence joins TRBV10-3 and TRBJ2-7, with 7 positions matching TRBD1. The CDR3 length is 14 residues. CDR1 and CDR2 (germline): ENHRY, SYGVKD. The CDR3 loop reads CAISAGTADYEQYF. The CDR3 DNA follows: TGCGCCATCAGTGCCGGGACAGCCGATTACGAGCAGTACTTC.

This clonotype was seen a single time. The rearrangement joins TRBV3-1 to TRBJ1-1; D possibly corresponds to TRBD1 (6 bases). Germline assignment: CDR1 LGHDT and CDR2 YNNKEL (reference sequence). The length of the CDR3 is 14 residues. V was cut by 6 bases and J by 5 bases, with 16 bases left in between. CDR3 loop: CASSPGGAGTEAFF. The CDR3 region has the DNA TGTGCCAGCAGTCCCGGGGGGGCAGGTACTGAAGCTTTCTTT.

This chain joins TRBV29-1 and TRBJ2-1; 10 positions match TRBD2. V shed 6 bases and J 5 bases; nucleotides not matched to a gene: 10. Germline CDR1 SQVTM, CDR2 ANQGSEA. The CDR3 is 15 amino acids. CDR3 DNA sequence: TGCAGCGTCGTTCTAAGCGGGAGGGCGGACAATGAGCAGTTCTTC. Translating it yields CSVVLSGRADNEQFF.

The chain employs TRBV12-3 or TRBV12-4 and TRBJ1-4; D unresolved. The CDR3 has 13 amino acids. V lost 8 bases and J 2 bases, leaving 9 bases between the germline ends. This chain's CDR3 is CASCSATNEKLFF. The CDR3 bases are TGTGCCAGCTGTTCCGCCACTAATGAAAAACTGTTTTTT.

This clonotype was recorded a few times. The chain employs TRBV10-3 and TRBJ1-6, with unresolved D. Deletions cut 3 bases from V and 9 bases from J, with 18 bases between. CDR1 and CDR2 (germline): ENHRY, SYGVKD. This CDR3 is 16 amino acids long. This CDR3 reads CAISEGQSHLGSPLHF. The CDR3 nucleotides are TGTGCCATCAGTGAAGGGCAATCCCATTTAGGTTCACCCCTCCACTTT.

This clonotype has only a few counts. The genes are TRBV4-2 and TRBJ2-7; D ambiguous. Germline-derived CDR1 and CDR2 are LGHNA and YNFKEQ. Between the trimmed V and J ends, which lost 1 base and 3 bases, there was a span of 13 bases. CDR3 size: 15 residues. CDR3 coding DNA: TGTGCCAGCAGCCAAGCCCCTGAGGCAGACTACGAGCAGTACTTC. Its protein is CASSQAPEADYEQYF.

Only a few counts were recorded for this clonotype. The chain couples TRBV11-2 to TRBJ2-5; D tentatively fits TRBD1 or TRBD2 (5 bases each). The germline gives CDR1 SGHAT, CDR2 FQNNGV. Trimming took off 7 bases at V and 4 bases at J, with 16 bases between the two ends. CDR3 length: 14 residues. The CDR3 DNA reads as TGTGCCAGCACCATAATGGGGGAAGGAGAGACCCAGTACTTC. Translating gives CASTIMGEGETQYF.

The genes are TRBV2 and TRBJ2-7, with a tentative D call TRBD2 (6 bases). Per the germline V gene, CDR1 is SNHLY and CDR2 is FYNNEI. This CDR3 region has 13 residues. The V and J ends lost 7 bases and 9 bases respectively, with 19 bases between them. The CDR3 DNA sequence: TGTGCCAGCATAAGAAGAGGGGAGGTAGGGCAGTACTTC. The encoded protein is CASIRRGEVGQYF.